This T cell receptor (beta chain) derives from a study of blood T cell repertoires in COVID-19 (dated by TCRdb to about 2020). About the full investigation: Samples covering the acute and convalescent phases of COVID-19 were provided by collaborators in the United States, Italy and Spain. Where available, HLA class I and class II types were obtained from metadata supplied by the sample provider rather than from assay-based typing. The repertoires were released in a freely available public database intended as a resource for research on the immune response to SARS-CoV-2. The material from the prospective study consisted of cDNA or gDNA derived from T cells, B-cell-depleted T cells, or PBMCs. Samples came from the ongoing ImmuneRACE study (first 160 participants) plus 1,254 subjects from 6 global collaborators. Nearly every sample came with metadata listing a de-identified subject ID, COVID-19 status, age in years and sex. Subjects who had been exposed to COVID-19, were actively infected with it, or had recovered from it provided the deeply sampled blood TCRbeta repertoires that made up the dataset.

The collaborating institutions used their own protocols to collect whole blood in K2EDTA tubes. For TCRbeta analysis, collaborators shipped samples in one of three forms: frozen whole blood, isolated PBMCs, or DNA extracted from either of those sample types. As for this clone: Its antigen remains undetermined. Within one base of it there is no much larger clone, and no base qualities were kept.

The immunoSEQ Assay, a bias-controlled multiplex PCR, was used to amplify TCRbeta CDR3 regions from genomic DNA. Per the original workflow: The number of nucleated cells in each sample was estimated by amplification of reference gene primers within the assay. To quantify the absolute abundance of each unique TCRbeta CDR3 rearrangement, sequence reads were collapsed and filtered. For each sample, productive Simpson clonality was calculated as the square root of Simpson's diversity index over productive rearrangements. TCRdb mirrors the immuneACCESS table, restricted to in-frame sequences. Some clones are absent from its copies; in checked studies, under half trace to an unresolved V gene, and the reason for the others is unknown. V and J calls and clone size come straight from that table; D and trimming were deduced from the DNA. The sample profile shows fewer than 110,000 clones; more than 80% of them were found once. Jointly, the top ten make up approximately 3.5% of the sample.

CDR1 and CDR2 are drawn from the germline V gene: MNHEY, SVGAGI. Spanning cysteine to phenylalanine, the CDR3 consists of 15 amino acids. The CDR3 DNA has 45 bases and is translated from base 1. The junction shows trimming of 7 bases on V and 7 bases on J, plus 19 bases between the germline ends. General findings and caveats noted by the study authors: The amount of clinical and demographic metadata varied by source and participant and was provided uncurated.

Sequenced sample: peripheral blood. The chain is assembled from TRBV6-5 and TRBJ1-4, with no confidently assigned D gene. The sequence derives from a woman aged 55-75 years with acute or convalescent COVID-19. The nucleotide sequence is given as TGTGCCAGCAAAAATTGGAGGGCGTCTGGTGAAAAACTGTTTTTT. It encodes CASKNWRASGEKLFF.